This T cell receptor (beta chain) was observed in a study of T cells in Graves' hyperthyroidism and ophthalmopathy. Study-wide findings and caveats: Ophthalmopathy and stable hyperthyroidism were told apart by a 13 V-J model.

This clonotype was counted many times. Its antigen is not known. Authors of the study amplified TCR beta CDR3 regions from RNA transcripts. The TCR CDR3 was amplified in a first-round RT-PCR using the HTBI primer set. TCRdb ran MiXCR on the multiplex PCR reads and lists one entry per CDR3 protein. Of over 500,000 distinct CDR3 sequences detected, 46% appear once; the ten largest clones hold around 47%. The V segment lost 5 bases and the J segment 3 bases; nucleotides outside the gene matches: 12. Per germline, CDR1 SEHNR and CDR2 FQNEAQ (reference sequence). This CDR3 contains 16 residues. A patient was excluded if there was uncontrolled infection, other autoimmune disease, pregnancy or lactation. Every diagnosis used clinical symptoms, serum thyroxine and TRAb, thyroid ultrasound and orbital computed tomography.

The sequencing sample was made of peripheral blood or thyroid tissue (not recorded which). This receptor was identified in an adult woman with Graves' disease, either hyperthyroidism or ophthalmopathy (not recorded which). V usage is TRBV7-9 and J usage is TRBJ1-2; 7 positions agree with TRBD1. The CDR3 region is CASSPPGTVADYGYTF. The CDR3 DNA sequence: TGTGCCAGCAGCCCACCCGGGACAGTGGCGGACTATGGCTACACCTTC.